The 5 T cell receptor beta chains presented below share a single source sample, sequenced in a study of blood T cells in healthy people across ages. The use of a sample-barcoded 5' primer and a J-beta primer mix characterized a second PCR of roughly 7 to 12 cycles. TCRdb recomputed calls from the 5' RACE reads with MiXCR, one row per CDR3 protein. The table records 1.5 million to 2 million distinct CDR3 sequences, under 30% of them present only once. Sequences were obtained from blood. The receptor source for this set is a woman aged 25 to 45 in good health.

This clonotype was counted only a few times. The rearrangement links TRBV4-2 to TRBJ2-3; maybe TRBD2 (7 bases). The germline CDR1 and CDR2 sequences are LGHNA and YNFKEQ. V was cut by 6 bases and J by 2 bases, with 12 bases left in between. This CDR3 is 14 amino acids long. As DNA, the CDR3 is TGTGCCAGCAGGGCGGGGGCCAACACAGATACGCAGTATTTT. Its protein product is CASRAGANTDTQYF.

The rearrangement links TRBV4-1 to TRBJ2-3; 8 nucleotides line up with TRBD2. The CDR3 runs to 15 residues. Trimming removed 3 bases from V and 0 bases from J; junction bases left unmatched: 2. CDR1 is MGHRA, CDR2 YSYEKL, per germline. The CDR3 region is CASSHGLASTDTQYF. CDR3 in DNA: TGCGCCAGCAGCCACGGACTAGCCAGCACAGATACGCAGTATTTT.

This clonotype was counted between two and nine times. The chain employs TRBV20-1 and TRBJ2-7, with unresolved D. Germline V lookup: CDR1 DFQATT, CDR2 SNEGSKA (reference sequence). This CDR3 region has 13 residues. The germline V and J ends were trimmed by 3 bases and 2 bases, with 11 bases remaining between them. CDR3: CSASDTLAYEQYF. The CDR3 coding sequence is TGCAGTGCTAGTGACACCCTCGCCTACGAGCAGTACTTC.

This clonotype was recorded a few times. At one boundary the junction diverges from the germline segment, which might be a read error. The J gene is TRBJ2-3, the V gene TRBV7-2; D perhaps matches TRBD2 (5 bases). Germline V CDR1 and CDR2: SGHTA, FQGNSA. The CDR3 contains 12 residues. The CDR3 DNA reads TGTGCCGGCAGCGGAGGCTCAGATACGCAGTATTTT. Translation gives CAGSGGSDTQYF.

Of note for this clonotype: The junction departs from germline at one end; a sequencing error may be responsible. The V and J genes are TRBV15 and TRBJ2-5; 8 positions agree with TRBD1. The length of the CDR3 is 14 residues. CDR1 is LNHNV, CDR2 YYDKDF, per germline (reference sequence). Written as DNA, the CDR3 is TGTGCCACCAACAGACAGGGGTACCAAGAGACCCAGTACTTC. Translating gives CATNRQGYQETQYF.